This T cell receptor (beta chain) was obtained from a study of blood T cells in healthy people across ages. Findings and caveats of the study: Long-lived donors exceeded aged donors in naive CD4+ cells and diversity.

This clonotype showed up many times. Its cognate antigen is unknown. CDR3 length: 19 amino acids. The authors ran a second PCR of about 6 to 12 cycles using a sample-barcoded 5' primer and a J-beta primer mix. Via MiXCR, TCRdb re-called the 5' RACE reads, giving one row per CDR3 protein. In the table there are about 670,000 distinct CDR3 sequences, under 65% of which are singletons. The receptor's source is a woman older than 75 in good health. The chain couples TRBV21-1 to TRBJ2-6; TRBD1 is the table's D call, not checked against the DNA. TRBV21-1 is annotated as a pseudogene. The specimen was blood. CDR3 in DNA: TGTGCCACCCCATCCCCTTACGCGAGGCCTGACTCTGGGGCCAACGTCCTGACTTTC. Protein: CATPSPYARPDSGANVLTF.